The T cell receptor beta chain under discussion was sequenced for a study of shared clonotypes between healthy human individuals. General study results and limits: Among the subsets, naive ones generally showed larger estimated richness than memory ones.

Clones were read by immunoSEQ multiplex PCR, and TCRdb kept only the in-frame ones, dropping some. The sample has approximately 980,000 clones; over 60% are singletons. As for this clone: Its antigen is unknown.

The CDR3 covers 14 residues. The germline gives CDR1 MNHNS, CDR2 SASEGT. Trimming took 8 bases from V and 2 from J; bases not matched to a gene: 8. CD45RA+ naive and CD45RA-negative memory subsets were separated from CD4+ cells. This receptor was taken from a man younger than 30 in good health. The chain combines TRBV6-1 with TRBJ1-1, with TRBD1 identical over 7 bases. The specimen sequenced was memory CD4+ T cells sorted from blood. Subset: CD45RA-negative fraction. CDR3 DNA: TGTGCCAGCGTTGTGTACAGGGGAAACACTGAAGCTTTCTTT. Amino acid sequence: CASVVYRGNTEAFF.